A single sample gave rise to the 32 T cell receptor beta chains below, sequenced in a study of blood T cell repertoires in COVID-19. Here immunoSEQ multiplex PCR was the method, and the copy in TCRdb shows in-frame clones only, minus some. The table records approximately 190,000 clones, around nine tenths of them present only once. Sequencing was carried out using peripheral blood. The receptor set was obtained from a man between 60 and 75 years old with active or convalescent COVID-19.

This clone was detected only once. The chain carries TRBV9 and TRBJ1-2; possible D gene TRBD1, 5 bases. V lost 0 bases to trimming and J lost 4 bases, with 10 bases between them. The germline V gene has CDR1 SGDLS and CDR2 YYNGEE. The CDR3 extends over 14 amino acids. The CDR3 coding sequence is TGTGCCAGCAGCGTAGATGCAGGGCTCTATGGCTACACCTTC. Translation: CASSVDAGLYGYTF.

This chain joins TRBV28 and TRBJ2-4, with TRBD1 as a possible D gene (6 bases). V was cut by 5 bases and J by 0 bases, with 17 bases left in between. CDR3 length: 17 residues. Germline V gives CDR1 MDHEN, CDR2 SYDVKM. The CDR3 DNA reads TGTGCCAGCAGTACCTCCATGGGACACCTAGCCAAAAACATTCAGTACTTC. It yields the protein CASSTSMGHLAKNIQYF.

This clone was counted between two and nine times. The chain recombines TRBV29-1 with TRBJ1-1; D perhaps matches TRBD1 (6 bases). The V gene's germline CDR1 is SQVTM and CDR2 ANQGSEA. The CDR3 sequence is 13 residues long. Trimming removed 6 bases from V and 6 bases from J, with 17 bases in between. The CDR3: CSVNPVTGAEAFF. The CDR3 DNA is TGCAGCGTCAACCCCGTGACAGGAGCTGAAGCTTTCTTT.

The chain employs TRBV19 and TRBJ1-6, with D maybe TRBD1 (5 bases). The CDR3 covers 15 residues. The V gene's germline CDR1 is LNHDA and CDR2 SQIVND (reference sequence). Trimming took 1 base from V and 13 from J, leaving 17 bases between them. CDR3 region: CASSIAGGTRGPLHF. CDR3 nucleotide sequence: TGTGCCAGTAGTATAGCAGGAGGGACCCGCGGGCCCCTCCACTTT. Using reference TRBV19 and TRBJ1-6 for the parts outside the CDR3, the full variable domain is DGGITQSPKYLFRKEGQNVTLSCEQNLNHDAMYWYRQDPGQGLRLIYYSQIVNDFQKGDIAEGYSVSREKKESFPLTVTSAQKNPTAFYLCASSIAGGTRGPLHFGNGTRLTVT.

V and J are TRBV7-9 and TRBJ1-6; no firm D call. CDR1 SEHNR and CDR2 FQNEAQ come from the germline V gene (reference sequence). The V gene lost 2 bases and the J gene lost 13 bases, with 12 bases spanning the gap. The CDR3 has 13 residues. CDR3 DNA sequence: TGTGCCAGCAGCTTACGGGGAGGAGAGCCCCTCCACTTT. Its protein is CASSLRGGEPLHF.

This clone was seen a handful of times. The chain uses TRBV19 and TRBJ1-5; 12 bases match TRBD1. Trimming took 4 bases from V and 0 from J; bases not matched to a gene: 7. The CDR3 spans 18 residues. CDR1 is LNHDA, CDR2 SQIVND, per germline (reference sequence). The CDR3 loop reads CASSKGTGGMSSNQPQHF. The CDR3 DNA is TGTGCCAGTAGTAAGGGGACAGGGGGCATGTCTAGCAATCAGCCCCAGCATTTT.

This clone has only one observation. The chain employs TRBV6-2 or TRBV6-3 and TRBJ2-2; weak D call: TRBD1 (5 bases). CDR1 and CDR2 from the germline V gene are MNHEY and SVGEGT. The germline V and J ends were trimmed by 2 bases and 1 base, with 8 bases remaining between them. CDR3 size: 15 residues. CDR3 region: CASSYGQRNTGELFF. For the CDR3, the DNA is TGTGCCAGCAGTTACGGACAAAGGAACACCGGGGAGCTGTTTTTT.

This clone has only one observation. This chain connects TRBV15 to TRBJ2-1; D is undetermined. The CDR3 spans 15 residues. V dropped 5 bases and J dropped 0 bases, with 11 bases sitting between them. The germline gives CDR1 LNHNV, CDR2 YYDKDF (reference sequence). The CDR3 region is CATSPGTNSYNEQFF. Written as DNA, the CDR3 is TGTGCCACCAGCCCAGGAACGAACTCCTACAATGAGCAGTTCTTC.

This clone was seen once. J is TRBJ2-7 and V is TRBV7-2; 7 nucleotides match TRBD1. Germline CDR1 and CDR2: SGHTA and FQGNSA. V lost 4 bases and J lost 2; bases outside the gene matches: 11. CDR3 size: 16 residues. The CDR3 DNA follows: TGTGCCAGCAGCTATACACCCGGGACAGTCACCTACGAGCAGTACTTC. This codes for CASSYTPGTVTYEQYF.

CDR3 amino acids: CASSEALAGGSAEQYF. The CDR3 DNA follows: TGTGCCAGCAGTGAAGCTCTTGCGGGGGGGTCGGCCGAGCAGTACTTC. J is TRBJ2-7 and V is TRBV6-1; 9 bases align to TRBD2. V was pared by 0 bases and J by 6 bases, with 9 bases of the junction left unmatched. CDR1 and CDR2 from the germline V gene are MNHNS and SASEGT. The CDR3 loop spans 16 amino acids.

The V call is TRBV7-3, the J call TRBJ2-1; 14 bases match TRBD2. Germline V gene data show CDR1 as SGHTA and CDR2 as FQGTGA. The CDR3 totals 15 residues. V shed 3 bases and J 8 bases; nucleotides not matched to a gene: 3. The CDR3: CASSFGLAGGDEQFF. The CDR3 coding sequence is TGTGCCAGCAGCTTCGGACTAGCGGGGGGCGATGAGCAGTTCTTC.

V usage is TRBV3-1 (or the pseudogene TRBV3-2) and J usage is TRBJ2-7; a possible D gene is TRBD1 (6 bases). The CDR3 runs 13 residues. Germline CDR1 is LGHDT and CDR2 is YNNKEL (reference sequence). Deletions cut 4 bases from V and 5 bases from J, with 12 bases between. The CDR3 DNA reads TGTGCCAGCAGCCTCAGGGGTGTAGACGAGCAGTACTTC. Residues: CASSLRGVDEQYF.

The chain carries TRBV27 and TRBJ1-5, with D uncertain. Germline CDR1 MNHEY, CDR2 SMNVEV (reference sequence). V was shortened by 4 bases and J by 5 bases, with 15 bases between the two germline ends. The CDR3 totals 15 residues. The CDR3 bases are TGTGCCAGCAGTTACGGATCGAGGCGGGATCAGCCCCAGCATTTT. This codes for CASSYGSRRDQPQHF.

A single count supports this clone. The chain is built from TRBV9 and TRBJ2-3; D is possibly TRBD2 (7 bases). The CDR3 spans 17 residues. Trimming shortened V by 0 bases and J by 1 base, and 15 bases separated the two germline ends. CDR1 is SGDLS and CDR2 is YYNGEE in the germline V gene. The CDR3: CASSVDYGGAGTDTQYF. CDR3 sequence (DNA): TGTGCCAGCAGCGTAGATTATGGGGGGGCGGGCACAGATACGCAGTATTTT.

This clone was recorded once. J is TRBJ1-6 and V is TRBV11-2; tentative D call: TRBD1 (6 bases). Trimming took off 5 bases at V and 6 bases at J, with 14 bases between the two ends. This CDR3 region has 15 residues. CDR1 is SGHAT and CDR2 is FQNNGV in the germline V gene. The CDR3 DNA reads TGTGCCAGCAGCCGGGGCAGGGGCGGTAATTCACCCCTCCACTTT. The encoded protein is CASSRGRGGNSPLHF.

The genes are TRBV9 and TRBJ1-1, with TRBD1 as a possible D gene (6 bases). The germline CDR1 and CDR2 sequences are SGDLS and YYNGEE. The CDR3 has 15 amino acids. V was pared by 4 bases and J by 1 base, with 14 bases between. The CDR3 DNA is TGTGCCAGCAGCCCCACCGGGACACCGAACACTGAAGCTTTCTTT. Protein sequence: CASSPTGTPNTEAFF. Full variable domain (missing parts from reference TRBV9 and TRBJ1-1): DSGVTQTPKHLITATGQRVTLRCSPRSGDLSVYWYQQSLDQGLQFLIQYYNGEERAKGNILERFSAQQFPDLHSELNLSSLELGDSALYFCASSPTGTPNTEAFFGQGTRLTVV.

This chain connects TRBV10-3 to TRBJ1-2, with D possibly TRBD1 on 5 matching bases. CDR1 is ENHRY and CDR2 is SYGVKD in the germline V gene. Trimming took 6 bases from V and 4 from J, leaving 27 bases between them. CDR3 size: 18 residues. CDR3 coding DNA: TGTGCCATCAGCTCCGGAAGAGGGAGGGGAGGGATGGGCTATGGCTACACCTTC. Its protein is CAISSGRGRGGMGYGYTF.

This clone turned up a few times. CDR3 in amino acids: CASSQAGQASQPQHF. CDR3 sequence (DNA): TGCGCCAGCAGCCAAGCGGGACAGGCGTCTCAGCCCCAGCATTTT. The chain has TRBV4-1 and TRBJ1-5, with TRBD1 identical over 8 bases. The CDR3 runs 15 residues. In germline, CDR1 is MGHRA, CDR2 YSYEKL. V shed 1 base and J 6 bases; nucleotides not matched to a gene: 5.

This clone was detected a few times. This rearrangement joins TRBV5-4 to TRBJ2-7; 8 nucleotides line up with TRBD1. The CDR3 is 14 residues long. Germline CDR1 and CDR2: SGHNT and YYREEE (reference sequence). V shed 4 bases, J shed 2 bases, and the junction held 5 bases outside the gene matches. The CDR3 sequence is CASSIGQGTYEQYF. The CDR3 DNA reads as TGTGCCAGCAGCATCGGACAGGGCACCTACGAGCAGTACTTC.

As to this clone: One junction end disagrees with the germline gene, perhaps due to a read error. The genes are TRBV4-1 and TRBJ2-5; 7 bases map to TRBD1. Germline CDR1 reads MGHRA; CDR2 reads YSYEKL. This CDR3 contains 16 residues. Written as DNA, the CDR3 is TGCGCCCGCAGCCGACACGCCGGGACAGTCCGGGAGACCCAGTACTTC. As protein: CARSRHAGTVRETQYF.

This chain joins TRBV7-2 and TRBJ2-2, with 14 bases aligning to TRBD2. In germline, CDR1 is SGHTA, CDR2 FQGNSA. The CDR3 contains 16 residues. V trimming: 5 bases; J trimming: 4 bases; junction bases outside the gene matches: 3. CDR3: CASSPGLAGVTGELFF. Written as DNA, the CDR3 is TGTGCCAGCAGCCCGGGACTAGCGGGGGTCACCGGGGAGCTGTTTTTT.

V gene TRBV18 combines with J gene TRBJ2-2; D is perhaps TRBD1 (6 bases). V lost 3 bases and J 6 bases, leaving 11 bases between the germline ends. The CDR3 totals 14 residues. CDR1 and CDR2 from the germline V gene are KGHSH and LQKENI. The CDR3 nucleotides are TGTGCCAGCTCACCCGGGACATCGGCCGGGGAGCTGTTTTTT. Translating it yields CASSPGTSAGELFF.

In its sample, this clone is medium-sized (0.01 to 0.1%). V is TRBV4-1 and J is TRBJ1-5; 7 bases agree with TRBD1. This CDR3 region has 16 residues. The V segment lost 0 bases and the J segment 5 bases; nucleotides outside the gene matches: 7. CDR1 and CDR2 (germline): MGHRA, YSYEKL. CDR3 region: CASSQDPRDRDQPQHF. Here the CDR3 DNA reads TGCGCCAGCAGCCAAGATCCAAGGGACAGAGATCAGCCCCAGCATTTT.

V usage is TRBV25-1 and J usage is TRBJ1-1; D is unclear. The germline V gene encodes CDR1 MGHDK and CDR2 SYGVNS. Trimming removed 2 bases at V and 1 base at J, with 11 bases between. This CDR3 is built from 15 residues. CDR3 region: CASSEQEGWNTEAFF. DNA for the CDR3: TGTGCCAGCAGTGAACAGGAAGGATGGAACACTGAAGCTTTCTTT.

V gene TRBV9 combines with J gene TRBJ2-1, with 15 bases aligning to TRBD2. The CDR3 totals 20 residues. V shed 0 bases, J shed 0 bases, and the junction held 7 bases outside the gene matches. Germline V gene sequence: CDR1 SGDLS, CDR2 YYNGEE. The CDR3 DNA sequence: TGTGCCAGCAGCGTAGGTCTCGGGACTAGCGGGGGGAGCTCCTACAATGAGCAGTTCTTC. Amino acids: CASSVGLGTSGGSSYNEQFF.

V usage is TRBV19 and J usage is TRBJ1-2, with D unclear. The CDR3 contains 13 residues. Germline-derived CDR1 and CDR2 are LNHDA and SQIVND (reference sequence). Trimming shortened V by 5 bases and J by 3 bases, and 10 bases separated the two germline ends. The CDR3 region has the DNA TGTGCCAGTAGTCTGCGAGGAGACTATGGCTACACCTTC. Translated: CASSLRGDYGYTF.

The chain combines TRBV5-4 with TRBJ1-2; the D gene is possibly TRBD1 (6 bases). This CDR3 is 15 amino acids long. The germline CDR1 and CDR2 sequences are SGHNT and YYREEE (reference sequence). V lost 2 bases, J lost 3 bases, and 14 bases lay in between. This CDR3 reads CASSFPSYRDYGYTF. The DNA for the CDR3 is TGTGCCAGCAGCTTTCCCTCCTACAGGGACTATGGCTACACCTTC.

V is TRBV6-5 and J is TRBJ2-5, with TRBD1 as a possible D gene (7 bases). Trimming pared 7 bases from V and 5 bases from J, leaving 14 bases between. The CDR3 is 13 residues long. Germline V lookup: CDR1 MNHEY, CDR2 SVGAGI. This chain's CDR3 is CASTYAGGETQYF. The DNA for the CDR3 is TGTGCCAGCACCTACGCAGGGGGGGAGACCCAGTACTTC.

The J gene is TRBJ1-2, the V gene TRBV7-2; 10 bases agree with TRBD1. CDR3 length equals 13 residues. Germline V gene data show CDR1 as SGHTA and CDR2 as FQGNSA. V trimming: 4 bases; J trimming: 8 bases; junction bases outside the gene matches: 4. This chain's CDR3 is CASSSTGGLGYTF. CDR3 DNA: TGTGCCAGCAGCTCGACAGGGGGCTTAGGCTACACCTTC. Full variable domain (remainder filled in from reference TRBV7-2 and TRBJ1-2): GAGVSQSPSNKVTEKGKDVELRCDPISGHTALYWYRQSLGQGLEFLIYFQGNSAPDKSGLPSDRFSAERTGGSVSTLTIQRTQQEDSAVYLCASSSTGGLGYTFGSGTRLTVV.

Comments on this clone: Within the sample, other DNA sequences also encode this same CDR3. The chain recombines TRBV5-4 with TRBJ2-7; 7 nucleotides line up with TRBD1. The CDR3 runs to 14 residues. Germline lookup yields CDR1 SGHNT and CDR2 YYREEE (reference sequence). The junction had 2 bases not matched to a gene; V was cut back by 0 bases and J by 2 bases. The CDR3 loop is CASSLGTGAYEQYF. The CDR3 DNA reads TGTGCCAGCAGCTTGGGGACAGGAGCCTACGAGCAGTACTTC.

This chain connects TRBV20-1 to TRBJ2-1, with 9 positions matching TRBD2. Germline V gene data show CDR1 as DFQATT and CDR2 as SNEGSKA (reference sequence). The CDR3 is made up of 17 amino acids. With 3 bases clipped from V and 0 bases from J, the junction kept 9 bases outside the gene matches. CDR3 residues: CSASRLAGTSSYNEQFF. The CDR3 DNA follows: TGCAGTGCTAGTAGGCTAGCGGGGACGAGCTCCTACAATGAGCAGTTCTTC.

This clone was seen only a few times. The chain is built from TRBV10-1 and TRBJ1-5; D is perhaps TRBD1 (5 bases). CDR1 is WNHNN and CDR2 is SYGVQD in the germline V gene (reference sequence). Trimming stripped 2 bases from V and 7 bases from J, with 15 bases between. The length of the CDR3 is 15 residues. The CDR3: CASSEVRGGTQPQHF. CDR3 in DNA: TGCGCCAGCAGTGAGGTTCGTGGAGGGACCCAGCCCCAGCATTTT.